One and the same sample provided the 24 T cell receptor beta chains below, sequenced in a study of T cell responses to AZD1222 COVID-19 vaccine. Measured with immunoSEQ multiplex PCR; TCRdb has only the in-frame clones, and not every one. The sample consists of around 25,000 clones, around 87% of them appearing once. Here the sequenced sample was peripheral blood, taken 28 days after the second AZD1222 dose. These receptor sequences come from an adult who received the AZD1222 COVID-19 vaccine.

The chain links TRBV28 to TRBJ1-6; tentatively, D is TRBD1 (5 bases). The CDR3 contains 14 residues. Germline V gene sequence: CDR1 MDHEN, CDR2 SYDVKM. V shed 2 bases and J shed 9 bases, with 11 bases lying between them. The CDR3 DNA sequence: TGTGCCAGCAGTTTACCACATCAGGGTTCACCCCTCCACTTT. Amino acids: CASSLPHQGSPLHF.

The rearrangement uses TRBV29-1 and TRBJ1-3; D not certain. The ends were cut back, 4 bases at V and 0 bases at J, with 7 bases in the middle. The CDR3 has 13 amino acids. In germline, CDR1 is SQVTM, CDR2 ANQGSEA. In nucleotides, the CDR3 is TGCAGCGTTGCGGCTAGCTCTGGAAACACCATATATTTT. Residues: CSVAASSGNTIYF. Looking up the rest from reference TRBV29-1 and TRBJ1-3 gives the full variable domain: SAVISQKPSRDICQRGTSLTIQCQVDSQVTMMFWYRQQPGQSLTLIATANQGSEATYESGFVIDKFPISRPNLTFSTLTVSNMSPEDSSIYLCSVAASSGNTIYFGEGSWLTVV.

This sequence joins TRBV28 and TRBJ2-1; no definite D call. The CDR3 has 14 residues. Germline CDR1 MDHEN, CDR2 SYDVKM. Between the trimmed V and J ends, which lost 4 bases and 0 bases, there was a span of 7 bases. For the CDR3, the DNA is TGTGCCAGCAGTTCCCGGGTCTCCTACAATGAGCAGTTCTTC. As protein: CASSSRVSYNEQFF.

CDR3 coding DNA: TGTGCCAGCAGTCGGGGGAGCGGCAATCAGCCCCAGCATTTT. It yields the protein CASSRGSGNQPQHF. The chain uses TRBV6-2 or TRBV6-3 and TRBJ1-5; perhaps TRBD1 as D (5 bases). Germline CDR1 and CDR2: MNHEY and SVGEGT. Trimming left V 5 bases short and J 2 bases short, with 10 bases between. This CDR3 is 14 amino acids long.

This chain joins TRBV10-3 and TRBJ2-2; D is uncertain. Germline V gene lookup returns CDR1 ENHRY and CDR2 SYGVKD. The CDR3 is 12 residues long. V lost 8 bases, J lost 7 bases, and 11 bases lay in between. The CDR3 is CAIAGRVGELFF. The CDR3 bases are TGTGCCATCGCTGGTAGGGTCGGGGAGCTGTTTTTT.

This chain uses TRBV12-3 or TRBV12-4 with TRBJ1-5; 8 bases match TRBD1. CDR3 length: 13 amino acids. Trimming removed 5 bases from V and 5 bases from J; junction bases left unmatched: 2. The CDR3 nucleotides are TGTGCCAGCAGTATGACAGGGGATCAGCCCCAGCATTTT. Protein sequence: CASSMTGDQPQHF.

This clone was seen a single time. The CDR3 is CASSRQGAQDTEAFF. DNA of the CDR3: TGTGCCAGCAGCCGACAGGGGGCGCAGGACACTGAAGCTTTCTTT. This chain connects TRBV28 to TRBJ1-1; 10 positions agree with TRBD1. The CDR3 is 15 amino acids. Germline CDR1 reads MDHEN; CDR2 reads SYDVKM. Trimming cost V 6 bases and J 3 bases; bases outside gene matches: 7.

J is TRBJ1-6 and V is TRBV10-3; D remains ambiguous. This CDR3 is built from 15 residues. V was pared by 8 bases and J by 7 bases, with 18 bases between. The germline V gene has CDR1 ENHRY and CDR2 SYGVKD. The CDR3 DNA reads TGTGCCATCGGTCGGTCCAGCGGCGGGAATTCACCCCTCCACTTT. It yields the protein CAIGRSSGGNSPLHF.

This chain uses TRBV19 with TRBJ1-5, with TRBD1 identical over 7 bases. The CDR3 consists of 15 residues. V dropped 5 bases and J dropped 5; count of bases not matched to a gene: 9. Germline V gives CDR1 LNHDA, CDR2 SQIVND (reference sequence). As DNA, the CDR3 is TGTGCCAGTAGTGTTGTGGCAGGGGGGGATCAGCCCCAGCATTTT. This codes for CASSVVAGGDQPQHF.

The V and J genes are TRBV7-2 and TRBJ1-2, with 7 bases matching TRBD1. The germline V gene has CDR1 SGHTA and CDR2 FQGNSA. This CDR3 is 13 amino acids long. V lost 5 bases and J lost 5; bases outside the gene matches: 5. The CDR3 DNA reads TGTGCCAGCAGCCCCGACAGGGATTATGGCTACACCTTC. Encoded protein: CASSPDRDYGYTF.

J is TRBJ1-5 and V is TRBV19; D uncertain. The germline V gene has CDR1 LNHDA and CDR2 SQIVND (reference sequence). The ends were cut back, 6 bases at V and 5 bases at J, with 11 bases in the middle. The CDR3 contains 13 residues. CDR3 sequence (DNA): TGTGCCAGTAGAAGGAGTTGGGATCAGCCCCAGCATTTT. Protein: CASRRSWDQPQHF.

The chain combines TRBV24-1 with TRBJ2-5; 9 bases fit TRBD1. The CDR3 has 18 residues. The V segment lost 4 bases and the J segment 2 bases; nucleotides outside the gene matches: 13. Germline CDR1 and CDR2: KGHDR and SFDVKD. CDR3 sequence reads: CATSETHSGTGIQETQYF. CDR3 nucleotides: TGTGCCACCAGTGAAACACACTCCGGGACAGGGATACAAGAGACCCAGTACTTC.

This chain uses TRBV4-1 with TRBJ2-3; the match to TRBD1 covers 8 bases. V was clipped by 4 bases and J by 7 bases; unmatched bases: 16. Germline lookup yields CDR1 MGHRA and CDR2 YSYEKL. This CDR3 is 17 amino acids long. The chain's CDR3 is CASSPVNGETGDHTQYF. The DNA of the CDR3 is TGCGCCAGCAGCCCCGTCAACGGGGAGACAGGGGACCATACGCAGTATTTT.

The V and J genes are TRBV7-9 and TRBJ2-5, with D unclear. With 2 bases removed from V and 5 bases from J, the gap between germline ends came to 15 bases. This CDR3 comprises 15 residues. Per the germline V gene, CDR1 is SEHNR and CDR2 is FQNEAQ (reference sequence). The CDR3 here is CASSLTLGSPETQYF. The CDR3 DNA follows: TGTGCCAGCAGCTTAACTTTAGGCAGCCCGGAGACCCAGTACTTC.

The chain is built from TRBV6-4 and TRBJ2-7, with 8 positions matching TRBD2. This CDR3 contains 12 residues. V was pared by 11 bases and J by 4 bases, with 7 bases of the junction left unmatched. Germline CDR1 MRHNA, CDR2 SNTAGT. CDR3 coding DNA: TGTGCCCGTTGTGCTAGCGGGTACGAGCAGTACTTC. Translation gives CARCASGYEQYF.

This chain connects TRBV6-5 to TRBJ2-7, with TRBD2 identical over 9 bases. Looked up from germline, CDR1 is MNHEY and CDR2 is SVGAGI. The CDR3 contains 15 residues. After removal of 2 bases from V and 6 bases from J, the junction contained 8 bases not matched to a gene. CDR3 DNA: TGTGCCAGCAGTTACAAGGTAGCGGGAGACGGCGAGCAGTACTTC. Amino acids: CASSYKVAGDGEQYF.

The chain uses TRBV2 and TRBJ2-5; 7 bases are shared with TRBD2. The length of the CDR3 is 14 residues. Trimming at V came to 1 base and at J to 6 bases, leaving 5 bases not matched to a gene. CDR1 and CDR2 from the germline V gene are SNHLY and FYNNEI. The CDR3 sequence is CASSEVWEGKTQYF. As DNA, the CDR3 is TGTGCCAGCAGTGAAGTATGGGAGGGGAAGACCCAGTACTTC.

The gene calls are TRBV29-1 and TRBJ2-2; D assignment may be TRBD1 or TRBD2 (5 bases each). This CDR3 is built from 13 residues. The germline V gene has CDR1 SQVTM and CDR2 ANQGSEA. The V end lost 5 bases, the J end lost 8 bases, and 15 bases lay between the germline ends. The CDR3 DNA is TGCAGCGTTCACGTGGGGGTAGGAGGGGAGCTGTTTTTT. Its protein product is CSVHVGVGGELFF.

The chain carries TRBV11-3 and TRBJ2-2, with 11 positions matching TRBD2. CDR1 and CDR2 (germline): SGHNT, YENEEA. The ends lost 6 bases at V and 6 bases at J; junction bases unmatched: 0. The CDR3 covers 13 residues. The CDR3 reads CASRLAGAGELFF. The CDR3, as DNA: TGTGCCAGCAGACTAGCGGGAGCCGGGGAGCTGTTTTTT.

The J gene is TRBJ1-1, the V gene TRBV5-4; D unclear. The CDR3 is made up of 14 amino acids. Germline V gives CDR1 SGHNT, CDR2 YYREEE (reference sequence). Trimming stripped 3 bases from V and 1 base from J, with 10 bases between. CDR3 nucleotides: TGTGCCAGCAGCTCTTACTGGAAGAACACTGAAGCTTTCTTT. Protein product: CASSSYWKNTEAFF.

This chain uses TRBV5-4 with TRBJ2-1, with 9 bases that match TRBD2. The germline CDR1 and CDR2 sequences are SGHNT and YYREEE (reference sequence). The CDR3 has 15 amino acids. Trimming removed 4 bases from V and 1 base from J; junction bases left unmatched: 3. The CDR3 loop reads CASSATSGSYNEQFF. Here the CDR3 DNA reads TGTGCCAGCAGCGCGACTAGCGGTTCCTACAATGAGCAGTTCTTC.

V is TRBV18 and J is TRBJ1-1, with D perhaps matching TRBD1 (5 bases). CDR3 length: 15 residues. Germline loops: CDR1 KGHSH, CDR2 LQKENI. The ends were cut back, 7 bases at V and 4 bases at J, with 19 bases in the middle. The CDR3, as DNA: TGTGCCAGCTACCCGACTTTTGGGCAGGGCACTGAAGCTTTCTTT. Its protein is CASYPTFGQGTEAFF.

The chain employs TRBV18 and TRBJ1-2; D gene uncertain. The V end was cut by 0 bases, the J end by 2 bases, with 7 bases between. The germline V gene has CDR1 KGHSH and CDR2 LQKENI. This CDR3 is built from 14 residues. The CDR3: CASSPPQENYGYTF. The CDR3 DNA is TGTGCCAGCTCACCACCTCAGGAAAACTATGGCTACACCTTC.

CDR3 DNA: TGTGCCAGCAGCAACGGATTGAACACTGAAGCTTTCTTT. Protein sequence: CASSNGLNTEAFF. The rearrangement links TRBV27 to TRBJ1-1; D uncertain. From germline, CDR1 is MNHEY and CDR2 SMNVEV (reference sequence). There are 13 residues in the CDR3. The V and J ends lost 6 bases and 0 bases respectively, with 8 bases between them.